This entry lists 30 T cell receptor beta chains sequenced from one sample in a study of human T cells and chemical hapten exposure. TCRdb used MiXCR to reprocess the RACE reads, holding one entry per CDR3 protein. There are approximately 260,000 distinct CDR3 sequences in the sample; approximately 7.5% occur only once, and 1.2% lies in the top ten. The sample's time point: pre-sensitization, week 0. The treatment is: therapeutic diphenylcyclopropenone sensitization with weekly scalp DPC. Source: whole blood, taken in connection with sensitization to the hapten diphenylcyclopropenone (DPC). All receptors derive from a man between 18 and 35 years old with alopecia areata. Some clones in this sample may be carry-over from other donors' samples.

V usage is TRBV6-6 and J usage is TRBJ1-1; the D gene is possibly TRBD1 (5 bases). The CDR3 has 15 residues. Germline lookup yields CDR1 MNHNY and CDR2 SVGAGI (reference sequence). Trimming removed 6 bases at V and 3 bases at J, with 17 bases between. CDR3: CASRRTSGRDTEAFF. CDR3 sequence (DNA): TGTGCCAGCAGACGGACATCAGGTCGGGACACTGAAGCTTTCTTT.

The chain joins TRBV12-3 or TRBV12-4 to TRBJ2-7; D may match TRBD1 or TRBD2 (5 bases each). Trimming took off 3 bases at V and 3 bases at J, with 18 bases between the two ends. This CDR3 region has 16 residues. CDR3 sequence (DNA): TGTGCCAGCAGTTTGGGGGATAGGCTAACAAACTACGAGCAGTACTTC. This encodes CASSLGDRLTNYEQYF.

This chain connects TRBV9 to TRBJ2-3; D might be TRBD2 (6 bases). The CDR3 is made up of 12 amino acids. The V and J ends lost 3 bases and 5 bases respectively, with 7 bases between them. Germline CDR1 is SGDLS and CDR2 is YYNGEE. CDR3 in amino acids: CASSGGEDTQYF. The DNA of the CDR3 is TGTGCCAGCAGCGGGGGGGAAGATACGCAGTATTTT.

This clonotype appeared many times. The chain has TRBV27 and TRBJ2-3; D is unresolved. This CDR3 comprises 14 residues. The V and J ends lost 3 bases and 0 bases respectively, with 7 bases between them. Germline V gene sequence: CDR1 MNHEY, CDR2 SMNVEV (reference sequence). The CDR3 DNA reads TGTGCCAGCAGTTTGGCAGAAAGCACAGATACGCAGTATTTT. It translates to CASSLAESTDTQYF.

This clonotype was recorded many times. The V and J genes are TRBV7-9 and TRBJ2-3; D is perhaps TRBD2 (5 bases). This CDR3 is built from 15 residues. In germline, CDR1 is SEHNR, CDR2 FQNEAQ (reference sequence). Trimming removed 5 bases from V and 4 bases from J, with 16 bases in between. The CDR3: CASSPPVGMPDTQYF. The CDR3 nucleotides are TGTGCCAGCAGCCCTCCGGTCGGGATGCCAGATACGCAGTATTTT.

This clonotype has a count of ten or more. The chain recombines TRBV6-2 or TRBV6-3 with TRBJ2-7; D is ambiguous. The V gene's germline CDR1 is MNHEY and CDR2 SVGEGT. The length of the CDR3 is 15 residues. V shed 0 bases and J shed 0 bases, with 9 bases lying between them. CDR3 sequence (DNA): TGTGCCAGCAGTTACTCGGCAGACGGCTCCTACGAGCAGTACTTC. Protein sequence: CASSYSADGSYEQYF.

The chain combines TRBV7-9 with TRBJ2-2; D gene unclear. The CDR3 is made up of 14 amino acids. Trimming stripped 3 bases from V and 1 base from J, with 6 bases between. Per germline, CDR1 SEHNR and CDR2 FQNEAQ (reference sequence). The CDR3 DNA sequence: TGTGCCAGCAGCTTCGGCGTGAACACCGGGGAGCTGTTTTTT. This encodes CASSFGVNTGELFF.

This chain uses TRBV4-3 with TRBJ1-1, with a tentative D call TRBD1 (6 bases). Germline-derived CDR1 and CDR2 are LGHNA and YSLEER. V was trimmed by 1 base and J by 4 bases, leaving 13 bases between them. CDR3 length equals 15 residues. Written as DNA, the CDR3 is TGCGCCAGCAGCCAAGCGCCAGGGGTTGGCACTGAAGCTTTCTTT. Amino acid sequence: CASSQAPGVGTEAFF.

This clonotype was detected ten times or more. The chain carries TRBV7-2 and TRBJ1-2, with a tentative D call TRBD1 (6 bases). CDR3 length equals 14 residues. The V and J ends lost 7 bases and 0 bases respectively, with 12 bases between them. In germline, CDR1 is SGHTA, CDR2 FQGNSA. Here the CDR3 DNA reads TGTGCCAGCACCCAAAAGGGGGCTAACTATGGCTACACCTTC. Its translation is CASTQKGANYGYTF.

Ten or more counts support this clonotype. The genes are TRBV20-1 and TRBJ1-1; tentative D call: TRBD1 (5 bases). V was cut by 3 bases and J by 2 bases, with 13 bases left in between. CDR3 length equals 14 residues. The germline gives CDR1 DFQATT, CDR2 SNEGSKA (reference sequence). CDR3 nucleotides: TGCAGTGCTAGGGGGCCAGAATTAAACACTGAAGCTTTCTTT. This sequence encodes CSARGPELNTEAFF.

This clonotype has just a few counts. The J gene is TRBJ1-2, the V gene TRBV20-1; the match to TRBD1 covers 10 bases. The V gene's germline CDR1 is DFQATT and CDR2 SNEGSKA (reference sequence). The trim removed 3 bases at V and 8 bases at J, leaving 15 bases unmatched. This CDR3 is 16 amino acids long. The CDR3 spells CSASPGTGEISGGYTF. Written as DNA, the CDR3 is TGCAGTGCTAGCCCCGGGACAGGGGAGATATCGGGAGGCTACACCTTC.

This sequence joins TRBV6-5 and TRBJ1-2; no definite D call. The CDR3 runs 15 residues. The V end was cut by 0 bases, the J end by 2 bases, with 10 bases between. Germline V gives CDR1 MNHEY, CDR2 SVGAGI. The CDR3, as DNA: TGTGCCAGCAGTTACTCGAACGGCAGAAACTATGGCTACACCTTC. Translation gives CASSYSNGRNYGYTF.

The CDR3 nucleotides read TGCAGCGTTGACTCTCCGGGAAACACCATATATTTT. Its translation is CSVDSPGNTIYF. The J gene is TRBJ1-3, the V gene TRBV29-1; D unclear. CDR3 length: 12 amino acids. Germline CDR1 SQVTM, CDR2 ANQGSEA. V gave up 3 bases and J gave up 4 bases, with 7 bases separating them.

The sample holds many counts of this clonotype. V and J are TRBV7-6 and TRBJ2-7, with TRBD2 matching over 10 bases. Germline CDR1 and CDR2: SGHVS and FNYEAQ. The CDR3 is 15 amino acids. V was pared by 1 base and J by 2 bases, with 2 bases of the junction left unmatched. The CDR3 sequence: CASSLDLAGAYEQYF. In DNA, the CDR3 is TGTGCCAGCAGCTTAGACCTAGCGGGGGCCTACGAGCAGTACTTC.

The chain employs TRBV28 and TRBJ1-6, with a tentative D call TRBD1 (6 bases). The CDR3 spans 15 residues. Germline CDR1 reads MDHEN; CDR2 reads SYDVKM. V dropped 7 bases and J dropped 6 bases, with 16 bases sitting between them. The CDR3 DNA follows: TGTGCCAGCACCCCACAGGGTATGTTTAATTCACCCCTCCACTTT. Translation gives CASTPQGMFNSPLHF.

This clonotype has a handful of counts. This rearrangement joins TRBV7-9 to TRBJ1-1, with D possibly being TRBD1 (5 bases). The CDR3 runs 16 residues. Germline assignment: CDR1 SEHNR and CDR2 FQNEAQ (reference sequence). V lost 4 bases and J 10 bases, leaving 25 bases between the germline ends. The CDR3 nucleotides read TGTGCCAGCAGCTCATCTCATGGGAAACGGGGCAGAGGAGCTTTCTTT. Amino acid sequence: CASSSSHGKRGRGAFF.

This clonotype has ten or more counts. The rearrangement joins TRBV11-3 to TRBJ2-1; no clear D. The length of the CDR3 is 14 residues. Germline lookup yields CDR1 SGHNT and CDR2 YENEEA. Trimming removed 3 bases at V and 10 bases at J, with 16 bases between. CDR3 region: CASSLARSEEEQFF. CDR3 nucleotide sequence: TGTGCCAGCAGCTTGGCTCGGAGCGAGGAGGAGCAGTTCTTC.

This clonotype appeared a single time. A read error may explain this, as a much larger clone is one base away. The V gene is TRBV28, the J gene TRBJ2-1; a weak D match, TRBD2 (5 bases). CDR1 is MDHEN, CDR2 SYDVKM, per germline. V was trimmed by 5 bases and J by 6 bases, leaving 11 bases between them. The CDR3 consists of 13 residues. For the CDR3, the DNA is TGTGCCAGCAGTGTAACTAGTATCAATGAGCAGTTCTTC. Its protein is CASSVTSINEQFF.

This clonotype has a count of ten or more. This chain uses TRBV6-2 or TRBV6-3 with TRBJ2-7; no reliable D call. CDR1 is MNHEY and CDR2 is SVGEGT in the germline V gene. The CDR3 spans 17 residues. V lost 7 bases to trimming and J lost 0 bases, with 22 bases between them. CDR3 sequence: CASNPIPGRTSSYEQYV. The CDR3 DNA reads TGTGCCAGCAACCCTATCCCTGGCAGGACGAGCTCCTACGAGCAGTACGTC.

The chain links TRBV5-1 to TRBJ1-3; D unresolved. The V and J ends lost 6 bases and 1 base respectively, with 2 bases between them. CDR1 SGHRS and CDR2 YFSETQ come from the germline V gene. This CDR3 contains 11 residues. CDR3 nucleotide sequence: TGCGCCAGCAAGTCTGGAAACACCATATATTTT. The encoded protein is CASKSGNTIYF.

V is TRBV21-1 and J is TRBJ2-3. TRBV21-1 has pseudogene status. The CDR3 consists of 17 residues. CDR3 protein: CASNLPLTEPYTDTQYF. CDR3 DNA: TGTGCCAGCAACCTACCCTTAACAGAGCCTTACACAGATACGCAGTATTTT.

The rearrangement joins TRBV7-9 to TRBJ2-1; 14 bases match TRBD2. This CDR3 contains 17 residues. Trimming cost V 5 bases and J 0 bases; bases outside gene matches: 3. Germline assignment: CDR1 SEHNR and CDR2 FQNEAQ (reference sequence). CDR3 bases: TGTGCCAGCAGCCGACTAGCGGGGGGGCCCTCCTACAATGAGCAGTTCTTC. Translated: CASSRLAGGPSYNEQFF.

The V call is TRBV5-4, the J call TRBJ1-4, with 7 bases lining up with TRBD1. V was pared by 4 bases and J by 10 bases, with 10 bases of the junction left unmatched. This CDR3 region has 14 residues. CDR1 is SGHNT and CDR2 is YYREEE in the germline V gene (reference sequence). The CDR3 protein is CASSLQGGRAKLFF. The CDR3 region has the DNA TGTGCCAGCAGCCTTCAGGGGGGTCGGGCAAAACTGTTTTTT.

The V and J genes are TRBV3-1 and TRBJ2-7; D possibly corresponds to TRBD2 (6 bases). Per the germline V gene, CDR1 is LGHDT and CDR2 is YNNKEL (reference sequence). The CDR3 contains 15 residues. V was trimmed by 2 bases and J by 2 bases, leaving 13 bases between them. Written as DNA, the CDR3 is TGTGCCAGCAGCCAAAGGTCTAGCGTAGCCTACGAGCAGTACGTC. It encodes CASSQRSSVAYEQYV.

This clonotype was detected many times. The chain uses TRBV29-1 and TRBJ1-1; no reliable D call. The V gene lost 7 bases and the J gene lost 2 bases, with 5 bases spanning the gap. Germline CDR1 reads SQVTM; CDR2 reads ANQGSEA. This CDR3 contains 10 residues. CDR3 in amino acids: CSGSNTEAFF. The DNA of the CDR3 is TGCAGCGGTTCTAACACTGAAGCTTTCTTT.

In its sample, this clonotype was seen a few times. CDR3 coding DNA: TGTGCCAGCAGCTCGGGACTAGCGGGGTCAGAGACCCAGTACTTC. It translates to CASSSGLAGSETQYF. V is TRBV7-2 and J is TRBJ2-5, with 13 bases fitting TRBD2. The V gene's germline CDR1 is SGHTA and CDR2 FQGNSA. The CDR3 contains 15 residues. The V gene end was trimmed by 4 bases and the J gene end by 4 bases; junction bases not matched to a gene: 3.

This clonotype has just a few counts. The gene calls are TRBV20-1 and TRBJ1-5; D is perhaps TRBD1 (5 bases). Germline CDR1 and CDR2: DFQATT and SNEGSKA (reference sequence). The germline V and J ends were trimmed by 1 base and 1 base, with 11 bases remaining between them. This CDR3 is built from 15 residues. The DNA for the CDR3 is TGCAGTGCTAGAGTTCAGGGACCCAGCAATCAGCCCCAGCATTTT. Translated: CSARVQGPSNQPQHF.

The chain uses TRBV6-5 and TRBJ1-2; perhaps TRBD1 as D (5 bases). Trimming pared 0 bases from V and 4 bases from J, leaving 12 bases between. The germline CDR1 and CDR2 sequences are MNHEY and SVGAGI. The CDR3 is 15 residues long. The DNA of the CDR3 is TGTGCCAGCAGTTACTCGAGGGGTTTCGGCTATGGCTACACCTTC. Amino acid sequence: CASSYSRGFGYGYTF.

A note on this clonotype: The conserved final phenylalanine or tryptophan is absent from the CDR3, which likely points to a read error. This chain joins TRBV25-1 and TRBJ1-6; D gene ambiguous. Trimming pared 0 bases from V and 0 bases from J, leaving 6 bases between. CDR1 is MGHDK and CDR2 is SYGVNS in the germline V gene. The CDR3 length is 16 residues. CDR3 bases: TGTGCCAGCAGTGAATATCGGAGCTCCTATAATTCACCCCTCCACCTT. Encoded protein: CASSEYRSSYNSPLHL.

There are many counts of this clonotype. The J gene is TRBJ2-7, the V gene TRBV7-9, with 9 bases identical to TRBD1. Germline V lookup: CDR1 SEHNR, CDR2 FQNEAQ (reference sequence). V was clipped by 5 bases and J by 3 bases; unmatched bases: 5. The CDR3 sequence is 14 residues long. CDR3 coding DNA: TGTGCCAGCAGCCTGGGACAGGGCCTCTACGAGCAGTACTTC. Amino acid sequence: CASSLGQGLYEQYF.